A selection of T cell receptor beta chains follows, all from one sample in a study of beta chain features in type 1 diabetes. Sequencing was performed with immunoSEQ multiplex PCR; in TCRdb, only in-frame clones are kept and a portion is missing. The sample has over 350,000 clones, more than 13% seen once; the top ten hold approximately 0.02%. The sample was naive CD4+ T cells from blood. The receptors were sampled from a woman between 18 and 29 years old in good health. Each CDR3 is given with its conserved first and last residue. D genes are given only for firm matches. A clone size is listed for some rows: how often the clone was seen (once, few, many), or a class if it is expanded.

J | size | V | D | CDR3 | DNA
TRBJ2-1 | - | TRBV7-9 | TRBD1 | CASSKLGQGPENEQFF | TGTGCCAGCAGCAAACTAGGACAGGGGCCCGAGAATGAGCAGTTCTTC
TRBJ1-5 | few | TRBV6-6 | TRBD1 | CASSYFGTGGNQPQHF | TGTGCCAGCAGTTACTTTGGGACAGGGGGCAATCAGCCCCAGCATTTT
TRBJ1-4 | - | TRBV11-2 | TRBD1 | CASSLDHAQGKEKLFF | TGTGCCAGCAGCTTAGATCACGCACAGGGGAAGGAAAAACTGTTTTTT
TRBJ1-2 | - | TRBV28 | - | CASSLWADYGYTF | TGTGCCAGCAGTTTATGGGCAGACTATGGCTACACCTTC
TRBJ2-7 | few | TRBV9 | - | CASSVGGESSYEQYF | TGTGCCAGCAGCGTAGGAGGTGAGTCGTCCTACGAGCAGTACTTC
TRBJ2-2 | - | TRBV2 | TRBD2 | CASRGGSRAGELFF | TGTGCCAGCAGAGGCGGGAGTCGAGCCGGGGAGCTGTTTTTT
TRBJ2-1 | - | TRBV20-1 | - | CSVANRGPFF | TGCAGTGTCGCTAATAGAGGTCCGTTCTTC
TRBJ2-7 | few | TRBV7-9 | TRBD1 | CASSGRTGPHYEQYF | TGTGCCAGCAGCGGACGGACAGGGCCCCACTACGAGCAGTACTTC
TRBJ2-6 | few | TRBV30 | - | CAWNRPGATSGANVLTF | TGTGCCTGGAACCGGCCAGGCGCCACCTCTGGGGCCAACGTCCTGACTTTC
TRBJ2-2 | - | TRBV30 | - | CAWSYRSTGELFF | TGTGCCTGGAGTTACAGGTCGACCGGGGAGCTGTTTTTT
TRBJ2-3 | - | TRBV7-2 | - | CASRRGSTDTQYF | TGTGCCTCCCGACGGGGAAGCACAGATACGCAGTATTTT
TRBJ1-5 | - | TRBV19 | TRBD1 | CASSNSGTGGYQPQHF | TGTGCCAGTAGTAATTCTGGGACAGGGGGCTACCAGCCCCAGCATTTT
TRBJ2-7 | few | TRBV6-1 | - | CASQRVSSSYEQYF | TGTGCCAGCCAGCGGGTCTCCAGCTCCTACGAGCAGTACTTC
TRBJ1-1 | few | TRBV6-1 | - | CASSERTAEAFF | TGTGCCAGCAGTGAGCGGACAGCTGAAGCTTTCTTT
TRBJ2-7 | - | TRBV19 | TRBD1 | CASRTGQHYEQYF | TGTGCCAGTAGAACGGGACAGCACTACGAGCAGTACTTC
TRBJ2-7 | - | TRBV28 | TRBD2 | CASSDPGLAAYEQYF | TGTGCCAGCAGTGATCCGGGACTAGCGGCCTACGAGCAGTACTTC
TRBJ2-4 | few | TRBV19 | TRBD2 | CASSPRAGDVAKNIQYF | TGTGCCAGTAGTCCCAGAGCGGGGGATGTAGCCAAAAACATTCAGTACTTC
TRBJ2-7 | - | TRBV30 | - | CAWGSLNYEQYF | TGTGCCTGGGGCAGCTTAAACTACGAGCAGTACTTC
TRBJ2-7 | - | TRBV9 | - | CASSAVSSSYEQYF | TGTGCCAGCAGCGCCGTGTCTAGCTCCTACGAGCAGTACTTC
TRBJ1-1 | few | TRBV30 | TRBD1 | CAWSLRTGNTEAFF | TGTGCCTGGAGCCTAAGGACAGGGAACACTGAAGCTTTCTTT
TRBJ2-7 | - | TRBV5-1 | - | CASSEGSSYEQYF | TGCGCCAGCAGCGAAGGGAGCTCCTACGAGCAGTACTTC
TRBJ2-7 | - | TRBV19 | TRBD2 | CASSPRTSYAYEQYF | TGTGCCAGTAGTCCCCGGACTAGCTATGCCTACGAGCAGTACTTC
TRBJ1-2 | - | TRBV2 | - | CASSEALEGLYGYTF | TGTGCCAGCAGTGAAGCGCTTGAGGGACTCTATGGCTACACCTTC
TRBJ1-1 | few | TRBV29-1 | - | CSAADRLNTEAFF | TGCAGCGCCGCCGACAGACTGAACACTGAAGCTTTCTTT
TRBJ1-1 | few | TRBV29-1 | - | CSVDTLGHEAFF | TGCAGCGTTGATACGTTGGGCCATGAAGCTTTCTTT
TRBJ2-5 | - | TRBV5-1 | TRBD2 | CASSPGTSGMSETQYF | TGCGCCAGCAGCCCGGGGACTAGCGGGATGTCAGAGACCCAGTACTTC
TRBJ1-2 | few | TRBV6-5 | TRBD1 | CASSYSGQWQNYGYTF | TGTGCCAGCAGTTACTCGGGACAGTGGCAGAACTATGGCTACACCTTC
TRBJ2-5 | - | TRBV28 | - | CASSLSQQEETQYF | TGTGCCAGCAGTTTATCCCAACAAGAAGAGACCCAGTACTTC
TRBJ2-2 | - | TRBV7-2 | TRBD2 | CASRLPGLAGGIRTGELFF | TGTGCCAGCAGGCTCCCGGGACTAGCGGGAGGGATAAGAACCGGGGAGCTGTTTTTT
TRBJ2-3 | - | TRBV30 | - | CAWSFRQGTTDTQYF | TGTGCCTGGAGTTTCCGACAAGGAACCACAGATACGCAGTATTTT
TRBJ2-5 | few | TRBV15 | TRBD1 | CATSRRGQDLYQETQYF | TGTGCCACCAGCAGGCGGGGACAGGATCTATACCAAGAGACCCAGTACTTC
TRBJ1-1 | - | TRBV30 | TRBD1 | CAWSRDSLNTEAFF | TGTGCCTGGAGTCGGGACAGCTTAAACACTGAAGCTTTCTTT
TRBJ2-3 | few | TRBV30 | TRBD2 | CAWSPLAGPDTQYF | TGTGCCTGGAGTCCCCTAGCGGGACCAGATACGCAGTATTTT
TRBJ2-3 | few | TRBV6-1 | - | CAGRHPPGDTQYF | TGTGCCGGGAGACATCCTCCCGGGGATACGCAGTATTTT
TRBJ1-3 | few | TRBV2 | - | CASSMGLVTPSGNTIYF | TGTGCCAGCAGTATGGGGCTCGTGACCCCCTCTGGAAACACCATATATTTT
TRBJ1-5 | - | TRBV5-1 | - | CASSLGGWEQPQHF | TGCGCCAGCAGCTTGGGAGGGTGGGAACAGCCCCAGCATTTT
TRBJ2-7 | - | TRBV5-1 | TRBD1 | CASSPRDRAILFF | TGCGCCAGCAGCCCCCGGGACAGGGCCATCCTCTTCTTC
TRBJ1-1 | - | TRBV19 | - | CASSPGRGLGTEAFF | TGTGCCAGTAGTCCGGGCAGGGGATTGGGCACTGAAGCTTTCTTT
TRBJ1-2 | - | TRBV9 | TRBD1 | CASSPRTGETYGYTF | TGTGCCAGCAGTCCCAGGACAGGGGAGACCTATGGCTACACCTTC
TRBJ2-7 | - | TRBV28 | - | CASTLSGTYEQYF | TGTGCCAGCACCTTGTCGGGAACCTACGAGCAGTACTTC
TRBJ2-3 | few | TRBV19 | TRBD2 | CASSIAAGAVNTQYF | TGTGCCAGTAGTATAGCAGCGGGAGCTGTAAATACGCAGTATTTT
TRBJ1-5 | - | TRBV28 | - | CASSPLNQPQHF | TGTGCCAGCAGCCCTCTCAATCAGCCCCAGCATTTT
TRBJ2-7 | few | TRBV11-1 | TRBD1 | CASSYNRGTYEQYF | TGTGCCAGCAGCTACAACAGGGGGACCTACGAGCAGTACTTC
TRBJ2-1 | - | TRBV18 | TRBD1 | CASSPGQGVNEQFF | TGTGCCAGCTCACCGGGACAGGGAGTCAATGAGCAGTTCTTC
TRBJ2-1 | few | TRBV20-1 | - | CSGGSNEQFF | TGCAGTGGCGGTTCCAATGAGCAGTTCTTC
TRBJ2-7 | - | TRBV7-3 | TRBD1 | CASSTTGDSYEQYF | TGTGCCAGCAGCACGACAGGGGACTCCTACGAGCAGTACTTC
TRBJ2-7 | - | TRBV29-1 | TRBD1 | CSVARGLSYEQYF | TGCAGCGTTGCCAGGGGGCTTAGCTACGAGCAGTACTTC
TRBJ1-4 | few | TRBV4-2 | - | CASSQERGREESEKLFF | TGTGCCAGCAGCCAAGAACGTGGCAGGGAGGAAAGTGAAAAACTGTTTTTT
TRBJ2-2 | few | TRBV7-9 | - | CASSSTSVRELFF | TGTGCCAGCAGCTCAACCTCGGTTAGGGAGCTGTTTTTT
TRBJ2-5 | - | TRBV30 | - | CAWTPGTRETQYF | TGTGCCTGGACCCCCGGGACACGGGAGACCCAGTACTTC
TRBJ2-7 | - | TRBV5-6 | TRBD1 | CASSFSGQGEQYF | TGTGCCAGCAGCTTTTCGGGACAGGGCGAGCAGTACTTC
TRBJ2-6 | - | TRBV2 | - | CASTRVLSGANVLTF | TGTGCCAGCACCCGGGTCCTATCTGGGGCCAACGTCCTGACTTTC
TRBJ2-2 | - | TRBV28 | TRBD2 | CASSPAGEYTGELFF | TGTGCCAGCAGCCCAGCGGGAGAGTATACCGGGGAGCTGTTTTTT